Presented here are 15 T cell receptor beta chains from one specimen sequenced in a study of cytomegalovirus exposure and HLA in healthy donors. Both 60 Vbeta primers and 13 Jbeta primers went into the PCR. Assay used: immunoSEQ multiplex PCR; TCRdb lists only in-frame clones, some missing. This sample contains roughly 100,000 clones. Material for sequencing was PBMCs. The receptors originated from a man aged 40-49 years in good health and CMV-seronegative.

The chain combines TRBV20-1 with TRBJ2-7; D ambiguous. Between the trimmed V and J ends, which lost 4 bases and 6 bases, there was a span of 10 bases. This CDR3 spans 11 amino acids. CDR1 DFQATT and CDR2 SNEGSKA come from the germline V gene (reference sequence). As DNA, the CDR3 is TGCAGTGCTAAAAGCCTTCGCGAGCAGTACTTC. It specifies CSAKSLREQYF.

The CDR3 sequence: CAISERTGYNEQFF. DNA of the CDR3: TGTGCCATCAGTGAGAGGACAGGATACAATGAGCAGTTCTTC. V gene TRBV10-3 combines with J gene TRBJ2-1; 7 nucleotides align to TRBD1. Germline V CDR1 and CDR2: ENHRY, SYGVKD. V lost 2 bases, J lost 4 bases, and 2 bases stayed unmatched. This CDR3 is 14 amino acids long.

The chain employs TRBV6-4 and TRBJ1-5, with 9 bases fitting TRBD1. The length of the CDR3 is 20 residues. V shed 0 bases, J shed 2 bases, and the junction held 14 bases outside the gene matches. From germline, CDR1 is MRHNA and CDR2 SNTAGT. CDR3 nucleotide sequence: TGTGCCAGCAGTGACTCGAACGGGACAGGGCGTTTAGAAGGCAATCAGCCCCAGCATTTT. It codes for CASSDSNGTGRLEGNQPQHF.

This sequence joins TRBV5-1 and TRBJ1-3; 9 nucleotides match TRBD1. Germline assignment: CDR1 SGHRS and CDR2 YFSETQ. The CDR3 extends over 15 amino acids. V was pared by 4 bases and J by 2 bases, with 4 bases of the junction left unmatched. In DNA, the CDR3 is TGCGCCAGCAGCCGGGACAGGGAAACTGGAAACACCATATATTTT. It is translated as CASSRDRETGNTIYF.

The chain employs TRBV7-2 and TRBJ2-7; TRBD1 agrees at 7 bases. Per germline, CDR1 SGHTA and CDR2 FQGNSA. J lost 6 bases, V lost 4 bases, and 6 bases had no gene match. The CDR3 runs to 13 residues. CDR3: CASSSEQGREQYF. The CDR3 DNA sequence: TGTGCCAGCAGCTCGGAACAGGGGCGCGAGCAGTACTTC. The whole variable domain, filled in from reference TRBV7-2 and TRBJ2-7, reads GAGVSQSPSNKVTEKGKDVELRCDPISGHTALYWYRQSLGQGLEFLIYFQGNSAPDKSGLPSDRFSAERTGGSVSTLTIQRTQQEDSAVYLCASSSEQGREQYFGPGTRLTVT.

The rearrangement uses TRBV6-5 and TRBJ1-5, with TRBD1 identical over 8 bases. Trimming removed 6 bases from V and 3 bases from J; junction bases left unmatched: 7. Germline CDR1 is MNHEY and CDR2 is SVGAGI. This CDR3 is 15 amino acids long. CDR3 loop: CASSYGQGHNQPQHF. The CDR3 bases are TGTGCCAGCAGCTACGGACAGGGCCACAATCAGCCCCAGCATTTT.

The V and J genes are TRBV6-5 and TRBJ2-7, with TRBD2 matching over 10 bases. The CDR3 runs to 15 residues. V trimming: 5 bases; J trimming: 4 bases; junction bases outside the gene matches: 8. Germline CDR1 reads MNHEY; CDR2 reads SVGAGI. CDR3 sequence (DNA): TGTGCCAGCAGTAAACCTAGCGGGGGAATTTACGAGCAGTACTTC. As protein: CASSKPSGGIYEQYF.

V is TRBV7-2 and J is TRBJ2-3; a weak D match, TRBD2 (6 bases). The germline V gene encodes CDR1 SGHTA and CDR2 FQGNSA. The CDR3 is 15 amino acids. The V gene lost 5 bases and the J gene lost 8 bases, with 20 bases spanning the gap. The CDR3 loop is CASSIFGSGVATQYF. CDR3 in DNA: TGTGCCAGCAGCATTTTTGGTAGCGGCGTTGCTACGCAGTATTTT.

The rearrangement links TRBV9 to TRBJ2-2; 8 nucleotides line up with TRBD2. CDR3 length equals 16 residues. Trimming at V came to 2 bases and at J to 5 bases, leaving 8 bases not matched to a gene. Germline CDR1 and CDR2: SGDLS and YYNGEE. CDR3 sequence: CASSVEAGERTGELFF. CDR3 DNA: TGTGCCAGCAGCGTTGAAGCGGGAGAGCGAACCGGGGAGCTGTTTTTT.

The chain uses TRBV9 and TRBJ2-7; maybe TRBD1 (6 bases). Trimming pared 0 bases from V and 4 bases from J, leaving 23 bases between. Germline CDR1 reads SGDLS; CDR2 reads YYNGEE. The CDR3 loop spans 18 amino acids. The CDR3 bases are TGTGCCAGCAGCGTAGGCCCCTCACAGGGAATACTAAATTACGAGCAGTACTTC. Protein: CASSVGPSQGILNYEQYF.

The V call is TRBV11-2, the J call TRBJ2-5; possible D gene TRBD2, 5 bases. CDR1 and CDR2 from the germline V gene are SGHAT and FQNNGV. Trimming took 5 bases from V and 5 from J, leaving 15 bases between them. The CDR3 runs to 14 residues. The CDR3 sequence is CASSLLKAEETQYF. The CDR3, as DNA: TGTGCCAGCAGCCTCCTAAAAGCGGAGGAGACCCAGTACTTC.

The chain has TRBV5-6 and TRBJ2-5; the match to TRBD2 covers 9 bases. The ends lost 5 bases at V and 9 bases at J; junction bases unmatched: 2. This CDR3 spans 11 amino acids. The germline V gene encodes CDR1 SGHDT and CDR2 YYEEEE. CDR3 in amino acids: CASRLAGAQYF. The CDR3 coding sequence is TGTGCCAGCAGATTAGCGGGGGCCCAGTACTTC.

The chain employs TRBV5-4 and TRBJ2-2; 7 positions agree with TRBD1. The germline V gene has CDR1 SGHNT and CDR2 YYREEE (reference sequence). V lost 3 bases to trimming and J lost 6 bases; unmatched junction nucleotides: 5. The CDR3 spans 14 residues. The CDR3 DNA sequence: TGTGCCAGCAGCTGGAGACAGGGCCCCGGGGAGCTGTTTTTT. This codes for CASSWRQGPGELFF.

The CDR3 bases are TGCGCCAGCAGCAAAATGACAGGGAACGGCGACGGTGGCTACACCTTC. Amino acid sequence: CASSKMTGNGDGGYTF. The chain couples TRBV5-1 to TRBJ1-2, with 7 positions matching TRBD1. The V gene's germline CDR1 is SGHRS and CDR2 YFSETQ. This CDR3 region has 16 residues. The V gene end was trimmed by 4 bases and the J gene end by 7 bases; junction bases not matched to a gene: 16.

Here the CDR3 DNA reads TGCAGCGTCCCGGGACTAGCGGGAGGGTCCGAGCAGTACTTC. It is translated as CSVPGLAGGSEQYF. This chain connects TRBV29-1 to TRBJ2-7, with 16 bases aligning to TRBD2. Germline loops: CDR1 SQVTM, CDR2 ANQGSEA. V shed 6 bases, J shed 6 bases, and the junction held 5 bases outside the gene matches. CDR3 length: 14 residues.